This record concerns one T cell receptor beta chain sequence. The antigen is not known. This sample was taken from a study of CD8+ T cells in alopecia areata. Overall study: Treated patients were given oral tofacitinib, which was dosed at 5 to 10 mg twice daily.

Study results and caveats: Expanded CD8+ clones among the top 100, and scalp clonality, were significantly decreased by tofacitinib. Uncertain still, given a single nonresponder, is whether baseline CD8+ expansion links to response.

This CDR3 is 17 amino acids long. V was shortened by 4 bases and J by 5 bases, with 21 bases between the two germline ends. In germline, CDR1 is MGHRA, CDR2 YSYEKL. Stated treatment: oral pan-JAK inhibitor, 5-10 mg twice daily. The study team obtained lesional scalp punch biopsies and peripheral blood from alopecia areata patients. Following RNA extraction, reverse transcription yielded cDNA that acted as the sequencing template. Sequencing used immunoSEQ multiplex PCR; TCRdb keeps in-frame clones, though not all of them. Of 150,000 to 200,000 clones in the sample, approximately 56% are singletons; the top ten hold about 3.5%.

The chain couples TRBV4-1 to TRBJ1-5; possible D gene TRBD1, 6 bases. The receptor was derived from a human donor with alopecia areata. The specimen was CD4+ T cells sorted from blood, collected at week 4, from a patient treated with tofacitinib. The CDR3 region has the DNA TGCGCCAGCAGCCTAACCAGACAGGCGCGCGGGGATCAGCCCCAGCATTTT. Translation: CASSLTRQARGDQPQHF.